This TCR beta chain was retrieved from a study of blood T cell repertoires in COVID-19. This clone has only one observation. Data came from immunoSEQ multiplex PCR; TCRdb stores just in-frame clones and leaves some out. Found here are some 300,000 clones, about 88% of them singletons; the top ten hold about 1.2%. The ends were cut back, 2 bases at V and 0 bases at J, with 8 bases in the middle. CDR1 is MRHNA and CDR2 is SNTAGT in the germline V gene. The CDR3 extends over 15 amino acids. This TCR was sampled from a man in his 70s with acute or convalescent COVID-19. The sample consisted of peripheral blood. The V gene is TRBV6-4, the J gene TRBJ2-1, with D unclear. CDR3 nucleotide sequence: TGTGCCAGCAGTGACAGAGCAGGCTCCTACAATGAGCAGTTCTTC. Protein product: CASSDRAGSYNEQFF.